A selection of T cell receptor beta chains follows, all from one sample in a study of T cell responses to AZD1222 COVID-19 vaccine. TCRdb's table, derived via immunoSEQ multiplex PCR, lists solely in-frame clones and lacks some. The table lists 95,000 to 110,000 clones, more than 85% of them singletons, with 4% to 5.5% in the top ten. Here the sequenced sample was peripheral blood, taken on day 0 of AZD1222 vaccination. These TCRs come from an adult in good health. The CDR3 runs from the conserved cysteine through the conserved F or W. Fields, in order: V gene, D gene, J gene, CDR3 length, clone size, CDR3 protein, CDR3 DNA. D genes are given only for firm matches. Part of the rows lack a size; the others show once, few, many or a class for expanded clones.

TRBV15,.,TRBJ2-7,13,.,CATSRDYSYEQYF,TGTGCCACCAGCAGAGATTACTCCTACGAGCAGTACTTC
TRBV2,.,TRBJ2-7,13,.,CASSGAFSYEQYF,TGTGCCAGCAGTGGTGCCTTTTCCTACGAGCAGTACTTC
TRBV19,.,TRBJ2-5,14,once,CASRAGARGETQYF,TGTGCCAGTAGGGCGGGAGCCAGGGGGGAGACCCAGTACTTC
TRBV3-1/TRBV3-2,TRBD1,TRBJ1-3,15,.,CASSQGQGAGNTIYF,TGTGCCAGCAGCCAAGGACAGGGGGCCGGAAACACCATATATTTT
TRBV28,TRBD1,TRBJ1-3,16,.,CASSPGQGAFGNTIYF,TGTGCCAGCAGCCCGGGACAGGGGGCATTTGGAAACACCATATATTTT
TRBV27,.,TRBJ2-6,13,.,CASRGARANVLTF,TGTGCCAGTAGGGGTGCGAGGGCCAACGTCCTGACTTTC
TRBV7-2,.,TRBJ2-1,12,.,CASSLERVEQFF,TGTGCCAGCAGCTTAGAGCGGGTTGAGCAGTTCTTC
TRBV12-3/TRBV12-4,.,TRBJ1-3,13,once,CASSLDSGNTIYF,TGTGCCAGCAGTTTAGACTCTGGAAACACCATATATTTT
TRBV2,.,TRBJ2-2,13,.,CASSIIGTGELFF,TGTGCCAGCAGTATAATCGGGACCGGGGAGCTGTTTTTT
TRBV30,TRBD1,TRBJ1-4,13,.,CACLGQGWEKLFF,TGTGCCTGCCTCGGACAGGGATGGGAAAAACTGTTTTTT
TRBV18,.,TRBJ2-1,16,.,CASSPKTSYNYNEQFF,TGTGCCAGCTCACCAAAGACCTCCTACAACTACAATGAGCAGTTCTTC
TRBV7-2,TRBD1,TRBJ1-2,17,.,CASSLFFSGQGNYGYTF,TGTGCCAGCAGCTTATTCTTTTCGGGACAGGGTAACTATGGCTACACCTTC
TRBV29-1,.,TRBJ1-2,10,few,CSDLQGGYTF,TGCAGCGACCTACAGGGTGGCTACACCTTC
TRBV30,.,TRBJ2-2,15,.,CAWMYGGGATGELFF,TGTGCCTGGATGTATGGGGGAGGAGCCACCGGGGAGCTGTTTTTT
TRBV6-2/TRBV6-3,TRBD2,TRBJ2-5,15,.,CASSYRRGDQETQYF,TGTGCCAGCAGTTACCGGCGGGGGGACCAAGAGACCCAGTACTTC
TRBV28,.,TRBJ1-1,13,.,CASRGSNMWEAFF,TGTGCCAGCAGGGGCAGCAATATGTGGGAAGCTTTCTTT
TRBV9,.,TRBJ1-2,14,.,CASSVGQPSYGYTF,TGTGCCAGCAGCGTAGGACAGCCTTCCTATGGCTACACCTTC
TRBV9,.,TRBJ1-4,15,.,CASSAGPLGNEKLFF,TGTGCCAGCAGCGCGGGTCCGCTTGGCAATGAAAAACTGTTTTTT
TRBV28,.,TRBJ1-5,11,.,CATTRGQPQHF,TGTGCCACCACCCGAGGGCAGCCCCAGCATTTT
TRBV4-1,.,TRBJ1-2,15,.,CASSPSPGTYYGYTF,TGCGCCAGCAGCCCAAGTCCCGGCACCTACTATGGCTACACCTTC
TRBV9,.,TRBJ1-1,13,once,CASSVQGNTEAFF,TGTGCCAGCAGCGTACAGGGGAACACTGAAGCTTTCTTT
TRBV15,TRBD1,TRBJ1-2,17,.,CATSRGGTGDLRGGYTF,TGTGCCACCAGCAGAGGTGGTACAGGGGACCTTCGGGGTGGCTACACCTTC
TRBV10-3,.,TRBJ2-7,12,few,CAIRNTGTEQYF,TGTGCCATCAGGAATACAGGGACCGAGCAGTACTTC
TRBV2,.,TRBJ1-3,15,.,CASSRRRGDGNTIYF,TGTGCCAGCAGTCGCCGCAGGGGTGACGGAAACACCATATATTTT
TRBV3-1/TRBV3-2,.,TRBJ1-4,16,.,CASSHPPGARVSRLFF,TGTGCCAGCAGCCACCCCCCGGGGGCGCGGGTAAGCCGACTGTTTTTT
TRBV9,.,TRBJ2-6,15,.,CASNAPNSGANVLTF,TGTGCCAGCAACGCCCCGAACTCTGGGGCCAACGTCCTGACTTTC
TRBV19,TRBD1,TRBJ1-2,14,.,CASLKRQGQGGYTF,TGTGCCAGTCTCAAACGACAGGGTCAAGGAGGCTACACCTTC
TRBV9,TRBD1,TRBJ2-1,16,.,CASSAGGQGAYNEQFF,TGTGCCAGCAGCGCAGGGGGACAGGGGGCCTACAATGAGCAGTTCTTC
TRBV4-2,TRBD1,TRBJ2-5,16,.,CASSQGRRGPQETQYF,TGTGCCAGCAGCCAAGGTAGAAGGGGGCCCCAAGAGACCCAGTACTTC
TRBV5-1,.,TRBJ1-4,14,once,CASSFGTKREKLFF,TGCGCCAGCAGCTTCGGGACAAAAAGGGAAAAACTGTTTTTT
TRBV19,TRBD1,TRBJ2-7,17,.,CASTFLRDRGLGYEQYF,TGTGCCAGTACCTTCCTCCGGGACAGGGGACTTGGCTACGAGCAGTACTTC
TRBV21-1,.,TRBJ2-1,16,.,CASSDLAGGPFNEQFF,TGTGCCAGCAGCGATTTAGCGGGAGGGCCTTTCAATGAGCAGTTCTTC
TRBV5-6,.,TRBJ1-1,13,.,CASSLVVHTEAFF,TGTGCCAGCAGCTTGGTGGTGCACACTGAAGCTTTCTTT
TRBV7-9,.,TRBJ2-7,11,.,CASSRDYEQYF,TGTGCCAGCAGCCGTGACTACGAGCAGTACTTC
TRBV2,TRBD1,TRBJ2-5,14,.,CASRRDRGQETQYF,TGTGCCTCCCGGCGGGACAGGGGTCAAGAGACCCAGTACTTC
TRBV12-3/TRBV12-4,.,TRBJ1-2,13,.,CASSLLPREGYTF,TGTGCCAGCAGTTTGCTCCCAAGGGAAGGCTACACCTTC
TRBV5-4,TRBD1,TRBJ1-1,15,.,CASSLGTGGGMEAFF,TGTGCCAGCAGCTTGGGGACAGGGGGCGGGATGGAAGCTTTCTTT
TRBV11-3,.,TRBJ2-5,15,.,CASSGVGRSQETQYF,TGTGCCAGCAGCGGGGTCGGGAGATCTCAAGAGACCCAGTACTTC
TRBV23-1,.,TRBJ1-6,15,.,CASSQARYYNSPLHF,TGCGCCAGCAGTCAGGCCAGATACTATAATTCACCCCTCCACTTT
TRBV7-2,.,TRBJ2-1,15,.,CASSLERSSYNEQFF,TGTGCCAGCAGCTTAGAAAGGTCCTCTTACAATGAGCAGTTCTTC
TRBV25-1,.,TRBJ1-1,12,few,CASIGGATEAFF,TGTGCCAGTATCGGGGGGGCCACTGAAGCTTTCTTT
TRBV19,.,TRBJ1-1,16,once,CASTAWVGGRNTEAFF,TGTGCCAGTACCGCTTGGGTTGGGGGGCGGAACACTGAAGCTTTCTTT
TRBV21-1,.,TRBJ1-1,16,.,CASSERVSHRPTEAFF,TGTGCCAGCAGCGAGAGGGTGTCACACCGACCCACTGAAGCTTTCTTT
TRBV18,TRBD2,TRBJ2-2,17,.,CASSRTSGTTNTGELFF,TGTGCCAGCTCACGGACTAGCGGGACTACGAACACCGGGGAGCTGTTTTTT
TRBV10-3,TRBD2,TRBJ2-7,14,once,CAISGTSGTYEQYF,TGTGCCATCAGCGGGACTAGCGGGACCTACGAGCAGTACTTC
TRBV6-1,TRBD2,TRBJ2-7,15,once,CASSDIAGSGYEQYF,TGTGCCAGCAGTGATATAGCGGGTTCCGGCTACGAGCAGTACTTC
TRBV4-1,TRBD2,TRBJ2-5,16,few,CASSQSGTSGMETQYF,TGCGCCAGCAGCCAATCCGGGACTAGCGGGATGGAGACCCAGTACTTC
TRBV2,.,TRBJ1-4,10,.,CASRYEKLFF,TGTGCCAGCCGTTATGAAAAACTGTTTTTT
TRBV15,TRBD2,TRBJ2-7,13,.,CATSRRTSSEQYF,TGTGCCACCAGCAGGAGGACTAGCTCCGAGCAGTACTTC
TRBV2,TRBD1,TRBJ1-1,13,.,CASSGQGGTEAFF,TGTGCCAGCAGTGGTCAGGGGGGGACTGAAGCTTTCTTT
TRBV5-8,TRBD1,TRBJ2-5,14,.,CASSTGQGLETQYF,TGTGCCAGCAGCACGGGACAGGGGTTGGAGACCCAGTACTTC
TRBV19,.,TRBJ2-3,16,once,CASSTRLAISTDTQYF,TGTGCCAGTAGTACCCGGCTAGCAATAAGCACAGATACGCAGTATTTT
TRBV4-2,.,TRBJ1-4,15,.,CASSQGSGDNEKLFF,TGTGCCAGCAGCCAAGGGTCAGGGGATAATGAAAAACTGTTTTTT
TRBV27,TRBD1,TRBJ1-6,16,.,CASSSGQGRRDSPLHF,TGTGCCAGCAGTTCGGGACAGGGGAGGAGGGATTCACCCCTCCACTTT
TRBV28,TRBD1,TRBJ1-2,13,.,CASSRDRVDGYTF,TGTGCCAGCAGTCGAGACAGGGTGGATGGCTACACCTTC
TRBV5-6,.,TRBJ2-3,15,.,CASSPTGTSTDTQYF,TGTGCCAGCAGCCCAACAGGGACTAGCACAGATACGCAGTATTTT
TRBV7-8,.,TRBJ1-6,9,.,CASPCQLHF,TGTGCCAGCCCCTGCCAACTCCACTTT
TRBV29-1,TRBD1,TRBJ1-1,15,.,CSVEDHGTGGTEAFF,TGCAGCGTTGAAGATCACGGGACAGGGGGTACTGAAGCTTTCTTT
TRBV7-2,.,TRBJ2-7,16,few,CASSLRYLTGSYEQYF,TGTGCCAGCAGCCTACGATACCTAACAGGGAGCTACGAGCAGTACTTC
TRBV10-2,TRBD2,TRBJ2-1,15,.,CASRELAGVYNEQFF,TGCGCCAGCAGGGAACTAGCGGGAGTCTACAATGAGCAGTTCTTC